Presented here are 18 T cell receptor beta chains from one specimen sequenced in a study of T-cell memory formation after mild COVID-19. TCRdb independently ran MiXCR on the 5' RACE reads; one entry per CDR3 protein. This sample yields 160,000 or so distinct CDR3 sequences, of which 25% to 40% are seen a single time; more than 10% belongs to the top ten. The source material was PBMCs or a T cell subset sorted from them (not recorded which). Every receptor here comes from an adult woman who had mild COVID-19 (a few samples of this study predate the infection). Cell type and time point are not known.

The rearrangement uses TRBV4-1 and TRBJ2-7; either TRBD1 or TRBD2 may supply D (5 bases each). The CDR3 spans 14 residues. Trimming left V 2 bases short and J 2 bases short, with 10 bases between. CDR1 is MGHRA and CDR2 is YSYEKL in the germline V gene. The DNA of the CDR3 is TGCGCCAGCAGCCAACGGGACGGGACCTACGAGCAGTACTTC. Translation gives CASSQRDGTYEQYF.

DNA for the CDR3: TGCGCCAGCAGCTTCTCCTTTAGCGGTAGCACAGATACGCAGTATTTT. Encoded protein: CASSFSFSGSTDTQYF. This chain connects TRBV5-1 to TRBJ2-3; possible D gene TRBD2, 6 bases. Germline V lookup: CDR1 SGHRS, CDR2 YFSETQ. The CDR3 is made up of 16 amino acids. V was cut by 2 bases and J by 0 bases, with 13 bases left in between.

CDR3 bases: TGTGCCAGCAGCCCCTCGCGGACTAGGGCCAATGAGCAGTTCTTC. Amino acids: CASSPSRTRANEQFF. This chain connects TRBV7-3 to TRBJ2-1, with 7 bases lining up with TRBD2. From germline, CDR1 is SGHTA and CDR2 FQGTGA. With V trimmed by 5 bases and J by 6 bases, 10 bases remained unmatched. The length of the CDR3 is 15 residues.

The table lists this clonotype with a few counts. CDR3 bases: TGTGCCAGCAGTTACTCAAGCCGGGCCGCGGAAAAACTGTTTTTT. Amino acid sequence: CASSYSSRAAEKLFF. This chain connects TRBV6-5 to TRBJ1-4; no firm D call. Germline V gives CDR1 MNHEY, CDR2 SVGAGI. This CDR3 is 15 amino acids long. Between the trimmed V and J ends, which lost 0 bases and 8 bases, there was a span of 13 bases.

The V and J genes are TRBV27 and TRBJ2-2; D may be TRBD1 or TRBD2 (5 bases each). This CDR3 has 16 residues. Trimming pared 2 bases from V and 2 bases from J, leaving 12 bases between. CDR1 and CDR2 from the germline V gene are MNHEY and SMNVEV (reference sequence). As DNA, the CDR3 is TGTGCCAGCAGTTTAGGGGCTAGCCTCAACACCGGGGAGCTGTTTTTT. Translating it yields CASSLGASLNTGELFF.

This chain connects TRBV5-6 to TRBJ1-6; unclear D gene. The CDR3 is 14 residues long. V was pared by 0 bases and J by 9 bases, with 10 bases between. Germline CDR1 SGHDT, CDR2 YYEEEE. The DNA of the CDR3 is TGTGCCAGCAGCTTGGAACCGCGGGGTTCACCCCTCCACTTT. As protein: CASSLEPRGSPLHF.

This chain joins TRBV3-1 and TRBJ1-6; TRBD1 aligns across 9 bases. The CDR3 consists of 15 residues. The V gene's germline CDR1 is LGHDT and CDR2 YNNKEL (reference sequence). Losses at the gene ends were 1 base for V and 8 bases for J; bases not matched to a gene: 3. In DNA, the CDR3 is TGTGCCAGCAGCCAAGCGGGACAGGGAGATTCACCCCTCCACTTT. This translates into CASSQAGQGDSPLHF.

The chain carries TRBV5-1 and TRBJ2-3, with 7 bases aligning to TRBD2. CDR1 and CDR2 (germline): SGHRS, YFSETQ. This CDR3 is 14 amino acids long. Trimming removed 4 bases from V and 6 bases from J; junction bases left unmatched: 8. Written as DNA, the CDR3 is TGCGCCAGCAGCCCGATGACTAGCTCGGATACGCAGTATTTT. Residues: CASSPMTSSDTQYF.

This rearrangement joins TRBV14 to TRBJ1-6; D is unclear. The germline gives CDR1 SGHDN, CDR2 FVKESK. The CDR3 has 14 residues. V was cut by 0 bases and J by 5 bases, with 5 bases left in between. CDR3 region: CASSQDRNNSPLHF. The CDR3 nucleotides read TGTGCCAGCAGCCAAGACAGGAATAATTCACCCCTCCACTTT.

This clonotype was seen only a few times. This chain's CDR3 is CSVEDPAGYTDTQYF. Written as DNA, the CDR3 is TGCAGCGTTGAAGATCCTGCGGGCTACACAGATACGCAGTATTTT. The V gene is TRBV29-1, the J gene TRBJ2-3; tentative D call: TRBD2 (5 bases). The CDR3 is made up of 15 amino acids. From germline, CDR1 is SQVTM and CDR2 ANQGSEA. The ends were cut back, 0 bases at V and 2 bases at J, with 12 bases in the middle.

This clonotype was observed a handful of times. This sequence joins TRBV30 and TRBJ2-2; TRBD1 might be the D (6 bases). The CDR3 extends over 13 amino acids. V lost 1 base and J lost 4, with 7 bases in between. The germline gives CDR1 GTSNPN, CDR2 SVGIG (reference sequence). The CDR3 bases are TGTGCCTGGAGTGAACAGGGCACCGGGGAGCTGTTTTTT. Translation gives CAWSEQGTGELFF.

The CDR3: CSASPGGRGPDTQYF. CDR3 nucleotides: TGCAGTGCTAGTCCCGGGGGGAGGGGACCAGATACGCAGTATTTT. The V and J genes are TRBV20-1 and TRBJ2-3; TRBD2 agrees at 7 bases. Germline values: CDR1 DFQATT, CDR2 SNEGSKA (reference sequence). The J segment lost 4 bases and the V segment lost 3 bases, leaving 10 bases of the junction unmatched. This CDR3 is 15 amino acids long.

This chain joins TRBV7-3 and TRBJ1-1; tentative D call: TRBD1 (5 bases). V dropped 4 bases and J dropped 5 bases, with 20 bases sitting between them. Germline-derived CDR1 and CDR2 are SGHTA and FQGTGA. The CDR3 is made up of 16 amino acids. The CDR3 DNA follows: TGTGCCAGCAGCTCCCATCCAACCGGGACGAGAACTGAAGCTTTCTTT. It translates to CASSSHPTGTRTEAFF.

About this clonotype itself: The CDR3 carries no conserved terminal phenylalanine or tryptophan, so it likely arises from a read error. V is TRBV11-2 and J is TRBJ2-7; D is ambiguous. The V end lost 5 bases, the J end lost 4 bases, and 12 bases lay between the germline ends. Germline V gene data show CDR1 as SGHAT and CDR2 as FQNNGV. The CDR3 is made up of 13 amino acids. In DNA form, the CDR3 reads TGTGCCAGCAGCATTAGCACAGAATACGAGCAGTACTTA. Its protein product is CASSISTEYEQYL.

J is TRBJ2-7 and V is TRBV7-9; D may correspond to TRBD1 or TRBD2 (7 bases each). Germline V gene data show CDR1 as SEHNR and CDR2 as FQNEAQ (reference sequence). Between the trimmed V and J ends, which lost 3 bases and 6 bases, there was a span of 15 bases. This CDR3 spans 14 amino acids. The CDR3 sequence: CASSFLAGGGEQYF. Written as DNA, the CDR3 is TGTGCCAGCAGCTTCCTCGCAGGGGGGGGCGAGCAGTACTTC.

J is TRBJ2-3 and V is TRBV7-2, with a weak D call TRBD2 (6 bases). Trimming took 5 bases from V and 2 from J, leaving 11 bases between them. The CDR3 spans 14 residues. Germline CDR1 reads SGHTA; CDR2 reads FQGNSA. In nucleotides, the CDR3 is TGTGCCAGCAGCATGACTAGTTCCACAGATACGCAGTATTTT. Amino acids: CASSMTSSTDTQYF.

This clonotype has at least ten counts. The gene calls are TRBV30 and TRBJ2-7, with TRBD2 matching 11 bases. The CDR3 runs to 17 residues. V trimming: 0 bases; J trimming: 0 bases; junction bases outside the gene matches: 7. CDR1 is GTSNPN and CDR2 is SVGIG in the germline V gene (reference sequence). CDR3 sequence: CAWSVLGGLAGSYEQYF. CDR3 nucleotide sequence: TGTGCCTGGAGTGTACTTGGCGGACTAGCGGGCTCCTACGAGCAGTACTTC.

The chain has TRBV10-3 and TRBJ2-7; D unclear. CDR3 length: 12 residues. Trimming removed 2 bases at V and 6 bases at J, with 8 bases between. CDR1 ENHRY and CDR2 SYGVKD come from the germline V gene. CDR3 residues: CAISEERPEQYF. For the CDR3, the DNA is TGTGCCATCAGTGAGGAACGGCCCGAGCAGTACTTC.